This T cell receptor (beta chain) stems from a study of T cells expressing NK-cell markers. The wider study: Among the eight sequenced donors, seven tested HCMV-seropositive and one tested seronegative.

Of note for this clonotype: As yet, its antigen is unknown.

Regarding the study as a whole: Over 5 donors had dominant NKG2C+ clonotypes that comprised about 1.0-8% of their CD8+ T cells.

Germline loops: CDR1 MNHEY, CDR2 SMNVEV (reference sequence). There are 14 residues in the CDR3. TCRdb re-analyzed the 5' RACE reads; it lists each CDR3 protein once, without DNA. The sample totals a few hundred thousand distinct CDR3 sequences. Sequencing was performed on blood T cells: a sorted CD56 or NKG2C T cell subset, CD4+ or CD8+ T cells, or bulk PBMC T cells (not recorded which). The rearrangement links TRBV27 to TRBJ1-2; with no DNA, the TCRdb D assignment of TRBD1 cannot be verified. The receptor was isolated from a man aged 18-70 years in good health. This chain's CDR3 is CASSPSRVTYGYTF.